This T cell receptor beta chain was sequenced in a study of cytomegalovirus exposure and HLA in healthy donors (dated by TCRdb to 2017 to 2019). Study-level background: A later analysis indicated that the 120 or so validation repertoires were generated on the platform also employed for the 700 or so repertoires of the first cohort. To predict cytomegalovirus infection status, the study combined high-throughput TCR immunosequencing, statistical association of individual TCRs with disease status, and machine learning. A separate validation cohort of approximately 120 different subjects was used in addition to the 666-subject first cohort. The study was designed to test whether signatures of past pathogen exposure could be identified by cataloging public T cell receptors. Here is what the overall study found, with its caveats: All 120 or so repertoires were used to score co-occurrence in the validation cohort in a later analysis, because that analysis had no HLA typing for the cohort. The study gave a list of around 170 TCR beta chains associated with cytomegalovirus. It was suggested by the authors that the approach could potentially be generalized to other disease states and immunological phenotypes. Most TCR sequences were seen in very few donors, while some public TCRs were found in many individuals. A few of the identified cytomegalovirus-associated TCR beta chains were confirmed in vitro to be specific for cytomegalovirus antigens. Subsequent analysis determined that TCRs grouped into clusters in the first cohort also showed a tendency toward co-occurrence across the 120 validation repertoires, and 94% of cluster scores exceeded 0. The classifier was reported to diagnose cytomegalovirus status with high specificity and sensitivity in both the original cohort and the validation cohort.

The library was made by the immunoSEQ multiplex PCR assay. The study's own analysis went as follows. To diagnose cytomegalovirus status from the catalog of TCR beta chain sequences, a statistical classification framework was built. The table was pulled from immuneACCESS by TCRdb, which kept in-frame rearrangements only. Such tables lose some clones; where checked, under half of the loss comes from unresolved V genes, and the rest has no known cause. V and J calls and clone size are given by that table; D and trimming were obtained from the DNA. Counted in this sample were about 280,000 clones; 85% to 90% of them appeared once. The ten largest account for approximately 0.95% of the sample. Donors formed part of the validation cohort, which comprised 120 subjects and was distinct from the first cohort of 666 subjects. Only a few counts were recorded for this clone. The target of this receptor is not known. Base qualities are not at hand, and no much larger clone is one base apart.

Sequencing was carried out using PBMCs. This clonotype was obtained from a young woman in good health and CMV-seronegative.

The DNA reads as follows: TGCGCCAGCAGCTTAGTCGGGGGACGAAATCAGCCCCAGCATTTT. This encodes CASSLVGGRNQPQHF. The chain joins TRBV5-1 to TRBJ1-5; the D region possibly corresponds to TRBD1 (5 bases align). Including cysteine and phenylalanine, the CDR3 has 15 amino acids. The DNA shown is the 45-base CDR3, in frame from base 1. V lost 2 bases and J lost 4 bases; the stretch between them is 13 bases long. Reading the germline V gene gives CDR1 SGHRS and CDR2 YFSETQ.